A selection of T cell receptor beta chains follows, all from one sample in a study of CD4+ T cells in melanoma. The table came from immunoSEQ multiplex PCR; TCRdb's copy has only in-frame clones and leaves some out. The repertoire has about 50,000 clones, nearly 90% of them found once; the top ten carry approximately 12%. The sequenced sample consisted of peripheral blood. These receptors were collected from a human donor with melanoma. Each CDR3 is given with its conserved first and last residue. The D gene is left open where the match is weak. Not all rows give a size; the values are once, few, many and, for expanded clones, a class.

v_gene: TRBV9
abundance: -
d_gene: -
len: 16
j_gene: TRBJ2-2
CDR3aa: CASSAVGQINTGELFF
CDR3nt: TGTGCCAGCAGCGCCGTGGGACAAATTAACACCGGGGAGCTGTTTTTT

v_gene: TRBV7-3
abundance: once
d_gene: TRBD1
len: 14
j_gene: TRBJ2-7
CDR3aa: CASSLAGGTYEQYF
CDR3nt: TGTGCCAGCAGCTTAGCAGGGGGTACCTACGAGCAGTACTTC

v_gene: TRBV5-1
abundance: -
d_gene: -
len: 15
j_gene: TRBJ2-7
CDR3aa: CASSLGDTSSYEQYF
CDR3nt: TGCGCCAGCAGCTTGGGGGACACTAGCTCCTACGAGCAGTACTTC

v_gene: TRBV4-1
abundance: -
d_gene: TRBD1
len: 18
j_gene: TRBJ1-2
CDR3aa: CASSRNYGSTGGNYGYTF
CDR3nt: TGCGCCAGCAGCCGAAATTATGGTTCGACAGGGGGTAACTATGGCTACACCTTC

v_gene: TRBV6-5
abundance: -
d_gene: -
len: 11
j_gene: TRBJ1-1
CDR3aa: CASLKATEAFF
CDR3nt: TGTGCCAGCCTGAAAGCCACTGAAGCTTTCTTT

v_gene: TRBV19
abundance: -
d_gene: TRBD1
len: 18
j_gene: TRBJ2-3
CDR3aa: CASSIGGPGQGGTDTQYF
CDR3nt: TGTGCCAGTAGTATTGGAGGGCCGGGACAGGGAGGCACAGATACGCAGTATTTT

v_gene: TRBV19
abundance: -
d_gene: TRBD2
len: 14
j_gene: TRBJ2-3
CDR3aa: CASRSWTSADTQYF
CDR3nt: TGTGCCAGTAGATCCTGGACTAGTGCAGATACGCAGTATTTT

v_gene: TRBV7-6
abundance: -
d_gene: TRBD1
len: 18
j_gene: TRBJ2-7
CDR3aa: CASSLGPLETGVPYEQYF
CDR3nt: TGTGCCAGCAGCTTAGGACCTTTGGAGACAGGGGTCCCCTACGAGCAGTACTTC

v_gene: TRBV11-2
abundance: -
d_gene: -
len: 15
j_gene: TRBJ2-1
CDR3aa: CASSLGWTDYNEQFF
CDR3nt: TGTGCCAGCAGCTTAGGATGGACAGACTACAATGAGCAGTTCTTC

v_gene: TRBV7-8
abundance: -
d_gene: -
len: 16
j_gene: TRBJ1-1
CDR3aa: CASSYLTGRTNTEAFF
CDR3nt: TGTGCCAGCAGTTACTTAACCGGGAGAACGAACACTGAAGCTTTCTTT

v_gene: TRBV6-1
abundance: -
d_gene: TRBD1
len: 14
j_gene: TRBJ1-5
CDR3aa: CASSTGGRDQPQHF
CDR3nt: TGTGCCAGCTCGACAGGGGGAAGGGATCAGCCCCAGCATTTT

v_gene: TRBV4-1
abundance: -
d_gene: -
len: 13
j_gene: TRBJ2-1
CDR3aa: CASSQAQGNEQFF
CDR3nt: TGCGCCAGCAGCCAGGCTCAGGGGAATGAGCAGTTCTTC

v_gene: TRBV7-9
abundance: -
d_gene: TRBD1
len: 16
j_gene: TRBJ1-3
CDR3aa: CASSSPGGLVGNTIYF
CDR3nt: TGTGCCAGCAGCTCACCAGGGGGGTTGGTTGGAAACACCATATATTTT

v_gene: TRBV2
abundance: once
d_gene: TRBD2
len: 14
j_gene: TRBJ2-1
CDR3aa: CASTRFGGVDEQFF
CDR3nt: TGTGCCAGCACCCGTTTTGGGGGGGTCGATGAGCAGTTCTTC

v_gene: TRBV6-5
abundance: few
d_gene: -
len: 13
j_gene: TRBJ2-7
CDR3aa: CASSYRGGYEQYF
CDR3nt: TGTGCCAGCAGTTACAGGGGAGGCTACGAGCAGTACTTC

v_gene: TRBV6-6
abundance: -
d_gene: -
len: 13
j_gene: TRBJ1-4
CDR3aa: CASSYGINEKLFF
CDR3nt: TGTGCCAGCAGTTACGGGATTAATGAAAAACTGTTTTTT

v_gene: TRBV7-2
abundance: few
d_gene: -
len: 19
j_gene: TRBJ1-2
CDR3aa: CASTPQQGGSAKTNYGYTF
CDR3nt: TGTGCCAGCACCCCGCAACAGGGAGGGTCGGCGAAGACTAACTATGGCTACACCTTC

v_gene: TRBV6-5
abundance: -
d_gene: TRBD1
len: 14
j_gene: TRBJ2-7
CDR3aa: CASRRTGSSYEQYF
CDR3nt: TGTGCCAGCAGGCGGACAGGGAGCTCCTACGAGCAGTACTTC

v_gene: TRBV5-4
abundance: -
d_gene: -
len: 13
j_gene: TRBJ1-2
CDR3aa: CASSLTANYGYTF
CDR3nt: TGTGCCAGCAGCTTGACAGCTAACTATGGCTACACCTTC

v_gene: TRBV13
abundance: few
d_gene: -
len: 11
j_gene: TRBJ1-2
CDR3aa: CASSLPGGYTF
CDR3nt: TGTGCCAGCAGCCTCCCCGGCGGCTACACCTTC

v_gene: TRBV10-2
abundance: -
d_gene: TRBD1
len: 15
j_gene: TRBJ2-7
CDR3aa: CASSAGQGTLYEQYF
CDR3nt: TGCGCCAGCAGTGCGGGACAGGGGACTCTCTACGAGCAGTACTTC

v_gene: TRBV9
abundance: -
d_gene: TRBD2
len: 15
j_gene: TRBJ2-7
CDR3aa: CASSEGVAGNYEQYF
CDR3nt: TGTGCCAGCAGCGAGGGAGTAGCGGGAAACTACGAGCAGTACTTC

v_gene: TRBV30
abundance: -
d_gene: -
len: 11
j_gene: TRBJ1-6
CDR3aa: CAWSGNSPLHF
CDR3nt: TGTGCCTGGAGTGGAAATTCACCCCTCCACTTT

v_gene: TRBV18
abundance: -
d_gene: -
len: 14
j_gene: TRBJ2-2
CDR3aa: CASTPGHNTGELFF
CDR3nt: TGTGCCAGCACCCCGGGACACAACACCGGGGAGCTGTTTTTT

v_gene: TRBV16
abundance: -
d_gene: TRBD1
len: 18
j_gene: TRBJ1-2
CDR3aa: CASSPGTDTDRADYGYTF
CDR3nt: TGTGCCAGCAGCCCCGGGACAGACACAGACAGGGCGGACTATGGCTACACCTTC

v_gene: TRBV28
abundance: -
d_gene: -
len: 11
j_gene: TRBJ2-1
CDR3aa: CASNTYNEQFF
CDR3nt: TGTGCCAGCAATACCTACAATGAGCAGTTCTTC

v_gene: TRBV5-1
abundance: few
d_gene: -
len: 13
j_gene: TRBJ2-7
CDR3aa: CASSLGGAVEQYF
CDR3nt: TGCGCCAGCAGCCTTGGCGGGGCGGTCGAGCAGTACTTC

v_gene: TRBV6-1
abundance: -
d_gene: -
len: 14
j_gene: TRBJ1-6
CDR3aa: CATFGGWQDSPLHF
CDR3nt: TGTGCCACCTTCGGGGGTTGGCAGGATTCACCCCTCCACTTT

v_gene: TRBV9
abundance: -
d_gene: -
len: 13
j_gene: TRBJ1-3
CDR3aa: CASSVLSGNTIYF
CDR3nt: TGTGCCAGCAGCGTACTCAGCGGAAACACCATATATTTT

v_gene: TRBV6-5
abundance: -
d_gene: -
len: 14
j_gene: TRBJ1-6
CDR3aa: CASSSTGHNSPLHF
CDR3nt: TGTGCCAGCAGTAGCACTGGGCATAATTCACCCCTCCACTTT

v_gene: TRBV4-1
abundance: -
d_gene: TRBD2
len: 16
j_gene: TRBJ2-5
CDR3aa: CASSLTSGAGQETQYF
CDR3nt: TGCGCCAGCAGCCTGACTAGCGGGGCGGGGCAAGAGACCCAGTACTTC

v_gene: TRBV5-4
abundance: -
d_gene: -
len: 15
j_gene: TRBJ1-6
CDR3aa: CASSLADIYNSPLHF
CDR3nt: TGTGCCAGCAGCTTGGCCGACATCTATAATTCACCCCTCCACTTT

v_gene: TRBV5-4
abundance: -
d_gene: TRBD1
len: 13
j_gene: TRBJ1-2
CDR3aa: CASTDRVNYGYTF
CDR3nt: TGTGCCAGCACTGACAGGGTTAACTATGGCTACACCTTC

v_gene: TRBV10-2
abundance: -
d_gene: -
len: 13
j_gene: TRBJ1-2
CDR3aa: CASSKGDYYGYTF
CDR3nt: TGCGCCAGCAGTAAGGGGGACTACTATGGCTACACCTTC

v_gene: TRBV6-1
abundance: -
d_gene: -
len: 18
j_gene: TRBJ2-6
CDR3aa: CASSAPGVGNSGANVLTF
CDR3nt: TGTGCCAGCAGTGCCCCCGGGGTGGGGAACTCTGGGGCCAACGTCCTGACTTTC

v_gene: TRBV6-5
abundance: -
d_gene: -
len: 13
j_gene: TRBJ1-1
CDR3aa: CASREGRMAEAFF
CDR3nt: TGTGCCAGCCGAGAGGGGCGCATGGCTGAAGCTTTCTTT

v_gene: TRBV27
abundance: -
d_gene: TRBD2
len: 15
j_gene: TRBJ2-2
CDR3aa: CASSLGTSGAGELFF
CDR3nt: TGTGCCAGCAGTCTAGGGACTAGCGGGGCCGGGGAGCTGTTTTTT

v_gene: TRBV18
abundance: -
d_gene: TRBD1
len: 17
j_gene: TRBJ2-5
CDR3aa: CASSPTPDRARGETQYF
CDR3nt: TGTGCCAGCTCCCCAACCCCGGACAGGGCCAGGGGAGAGACCCAGTACTTC

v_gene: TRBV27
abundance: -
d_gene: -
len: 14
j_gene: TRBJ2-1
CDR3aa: CASSLASSYNEQFF
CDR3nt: TGTGCCAGCAGTTTAGCAAGCTCCTACAATGAGCAGTTCTTC

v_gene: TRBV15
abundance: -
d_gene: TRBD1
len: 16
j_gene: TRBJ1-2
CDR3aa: CATSRGGTGRHYGYTF
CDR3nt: TGTGCCACCAGCAGAGGCGGGACAGGGCGTCACTATGGCTACACCTTC

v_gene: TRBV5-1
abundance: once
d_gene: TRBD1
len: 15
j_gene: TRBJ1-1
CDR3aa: CASSLGQGATTEAFF
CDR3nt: TGCGCCAGCAGCTTGGGACAGGGGGCGACCACTGAAGCTTTCTTT

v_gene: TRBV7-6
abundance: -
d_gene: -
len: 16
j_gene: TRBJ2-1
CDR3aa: CASSLVPDWDYNEQFF
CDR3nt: TGTGCCAGCAGCTTAGTCCCGGACTGGGATTACAATGAGCAGTTCTTC

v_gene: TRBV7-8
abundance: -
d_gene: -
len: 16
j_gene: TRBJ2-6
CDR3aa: CASSPGVSSGANVLTF
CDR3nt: TGTGCCAGCAGCCCAGGTGTAAGCTCTGGGGCCAACGTCCTGACTTTC

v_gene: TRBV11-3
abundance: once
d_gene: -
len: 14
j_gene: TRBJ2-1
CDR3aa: CASSRWRGDNEQFF
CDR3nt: TGTGCCAGCAGCCGATGGAGGGGGGACAATGAGCAGTTCTTC

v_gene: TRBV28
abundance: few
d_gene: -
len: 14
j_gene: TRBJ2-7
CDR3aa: CASSTSSSSYEQYF
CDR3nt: TGTGCCAGCAGTACTAGCTCTAGCTCCTACGAGCAGTACTTC

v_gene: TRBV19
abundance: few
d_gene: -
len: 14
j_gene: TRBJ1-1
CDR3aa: CASSMGRGSTEAFF
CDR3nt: TGTGCCAGTAGTATGGGCAGGGGAAGCACTGAAGCTTTCTTT

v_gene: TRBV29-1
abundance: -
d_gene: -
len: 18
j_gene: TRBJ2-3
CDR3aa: CSVEDLLGGGSVTDTQYF
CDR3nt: TGCAGCGTTGAAGATCTCTTGGGTGGGGGGTCCGTCACAGATACGCAGTATTTT

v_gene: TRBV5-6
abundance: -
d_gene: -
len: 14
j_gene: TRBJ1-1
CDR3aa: CASSSPVGYTEAFF
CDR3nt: TGTGCCAGCAGCTCCCCTGTAGGATACACTGAAGCTTTCTTT

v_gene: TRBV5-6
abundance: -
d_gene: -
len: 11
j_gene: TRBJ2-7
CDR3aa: CASSGGYEQYF
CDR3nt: TGTGCCAGCAGTGGGGGCTACGAGCAGTACTTC

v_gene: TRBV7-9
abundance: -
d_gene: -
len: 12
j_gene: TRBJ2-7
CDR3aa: CASSFNSREQYF
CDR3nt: TGTGCCAGCAGCTTTAATTCGAGGGAGCAGTACTTC

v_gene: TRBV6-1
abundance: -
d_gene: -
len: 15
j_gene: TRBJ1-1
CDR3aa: CASSDTDNMNTEAFF
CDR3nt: TGTGCCAGCAGTGATACAGATAACATGAACACTGAAGCTTTCTTT

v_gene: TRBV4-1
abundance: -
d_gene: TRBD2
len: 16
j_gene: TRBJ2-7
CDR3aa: CASSQTGLVPSYEQYF
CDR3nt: TGCGCCAGCAGCCAAACGGGACTAGTGCCTTCCTACGAGCAGTACTTC

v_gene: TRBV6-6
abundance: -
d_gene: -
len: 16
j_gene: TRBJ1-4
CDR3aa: CASSFMIRTGREKLFF
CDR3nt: TGTGCCAGCAGTTTTATGATTCGGACCGGCCGGGAAAAACTGTTTTTT